This TCR beta chain was observed in a study of blood T cell repertoires in COVID-19. Study in general: Samples representing acute and convalescent COVID-19 were sourced from the United States, Italy and Spain.

In the original workflow: Reference gene primers were amplified, and this amplification served to estimate nucleated cell counts. The assay was immunoSEQ multiplex PCR, and TCRdb's table has in-frame clones only and misses some. The D gene and trimming were derived from the DNA, and the V and J assignments and clone size from that table. The sample holds over 25,000 clones, about 90% seen once. The V gene lost 10 bases and the J gene lost 1 base, with 19 bases spanning the gap. The CDR3 contains 15 residues. The germline V gene has CDR1 ENHRY and CDR2 SYGVKD. This receptor was identified in a human donor with active COVID-19. The donor label of this sample is uncertain. The chain carries TRBV10-3 and TRBJ1-1; possibly TRBD1 for D (6 bases). Sequenced input: peripheral blood. The CDR3 protein is CASVDSGDTNTEAFF. Written as DNA, the CDR3 is TGTGCCAGCGTGGACAGCGGGGATACGAACACTGAAGCTTTCTTT.